This T cell receptor (beta chain) appears in the sequencing data of a study of T cell responses to AZD1222 COVID-19 vaccine. Background on the study: Analyses pooled second doses at about 4 or about 12 weeks.

The V gene's germline CDR1 is GTSNPN and CDR2 SVGIG (reference sequence). Trimming left V 2 bases short and J 2 bases short, with 6 bases between. The CDR3 is 13 amino acids. This table comes from immunoSEQ multiplex PCR, and its TCRdb copy is limited to in-frame clones, with some not included. The profile shows more than 95,000 clones, about nine tenths of them singletons. As regards this clone: What it binds is not known.

Study-wide results and caveats: The study identified only six AZD1222 recipients as seropositive at baseline.

Sample: peripheral blood, taken on day 0 of AZD1222 vaccination. The chain combines TRBV30 with TRBJ2-2; D unclear. The receptor comes from an adult in good health. CDR3 nucleotides: TGTGCCTGGAGTCCCCCTAACACCGGGGAGCTGTTTTTT. Translating it yields CAWSPPNTGELFF. The full variable domain, its missing parts supplied by reference TRBV30 and TRBJ2-2, is SQTIHQWPATLVQPVGSPLSLECTVEGTSNPNLYWYRQAAGRGLQLLFYSVGIGQISSEVPQNLSASRPQDRQFILSSKKLLLSDSGFYLCAWSPPNTGELFFGEGSRLTVL.